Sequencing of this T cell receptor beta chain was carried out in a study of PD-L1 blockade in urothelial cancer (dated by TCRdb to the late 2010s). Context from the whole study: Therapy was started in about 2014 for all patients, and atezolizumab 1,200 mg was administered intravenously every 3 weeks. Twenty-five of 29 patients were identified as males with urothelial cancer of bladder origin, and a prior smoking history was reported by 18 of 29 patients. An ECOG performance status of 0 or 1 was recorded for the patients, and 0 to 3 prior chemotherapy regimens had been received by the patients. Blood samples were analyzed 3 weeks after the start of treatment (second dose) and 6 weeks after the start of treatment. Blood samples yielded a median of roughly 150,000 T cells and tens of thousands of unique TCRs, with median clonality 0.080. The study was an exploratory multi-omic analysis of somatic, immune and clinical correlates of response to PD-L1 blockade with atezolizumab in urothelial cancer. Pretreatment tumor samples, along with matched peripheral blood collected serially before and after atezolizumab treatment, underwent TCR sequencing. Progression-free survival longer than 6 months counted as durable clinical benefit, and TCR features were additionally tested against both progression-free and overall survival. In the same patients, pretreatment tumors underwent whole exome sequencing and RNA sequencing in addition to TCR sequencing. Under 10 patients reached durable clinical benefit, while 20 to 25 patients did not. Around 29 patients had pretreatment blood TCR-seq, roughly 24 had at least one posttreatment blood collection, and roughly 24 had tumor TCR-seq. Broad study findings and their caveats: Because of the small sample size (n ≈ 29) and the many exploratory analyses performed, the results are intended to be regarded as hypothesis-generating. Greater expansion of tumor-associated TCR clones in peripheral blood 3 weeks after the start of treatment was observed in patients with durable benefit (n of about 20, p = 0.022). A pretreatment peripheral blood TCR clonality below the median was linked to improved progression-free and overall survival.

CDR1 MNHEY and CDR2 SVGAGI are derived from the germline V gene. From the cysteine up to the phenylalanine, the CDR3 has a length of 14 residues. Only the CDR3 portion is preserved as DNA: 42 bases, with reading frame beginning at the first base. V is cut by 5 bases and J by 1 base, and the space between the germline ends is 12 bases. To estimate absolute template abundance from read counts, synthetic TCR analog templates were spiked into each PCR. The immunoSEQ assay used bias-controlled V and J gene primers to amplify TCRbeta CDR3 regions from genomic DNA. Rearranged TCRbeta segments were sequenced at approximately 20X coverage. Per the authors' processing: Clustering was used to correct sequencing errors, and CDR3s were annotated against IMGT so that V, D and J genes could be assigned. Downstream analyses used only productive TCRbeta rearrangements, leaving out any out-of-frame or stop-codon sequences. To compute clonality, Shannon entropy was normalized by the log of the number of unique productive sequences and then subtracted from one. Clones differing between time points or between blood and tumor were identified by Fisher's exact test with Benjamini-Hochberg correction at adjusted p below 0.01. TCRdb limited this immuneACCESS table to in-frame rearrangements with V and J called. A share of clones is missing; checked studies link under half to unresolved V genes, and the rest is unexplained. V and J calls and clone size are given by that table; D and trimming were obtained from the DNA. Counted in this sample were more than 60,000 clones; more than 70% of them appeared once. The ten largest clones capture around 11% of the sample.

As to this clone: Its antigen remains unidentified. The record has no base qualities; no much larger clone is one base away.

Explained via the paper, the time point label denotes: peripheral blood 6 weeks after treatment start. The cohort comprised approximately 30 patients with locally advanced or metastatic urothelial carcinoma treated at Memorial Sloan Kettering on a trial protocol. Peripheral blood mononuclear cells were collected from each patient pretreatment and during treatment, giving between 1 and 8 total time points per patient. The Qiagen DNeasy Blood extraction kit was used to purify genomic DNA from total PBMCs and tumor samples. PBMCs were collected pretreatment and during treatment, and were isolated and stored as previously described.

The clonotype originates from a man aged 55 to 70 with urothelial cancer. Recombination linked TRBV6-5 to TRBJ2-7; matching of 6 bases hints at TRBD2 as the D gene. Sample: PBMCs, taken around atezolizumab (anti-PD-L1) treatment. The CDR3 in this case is CASSPMEGSYEQYF. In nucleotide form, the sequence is TGTGCCAGCAGTCCGATGGAGGGGTCCTACGAGCAGTACTTC.